This paragraph reports one TCR beta chain. Antigen: not known. V lost 4 bases, J lost 0 bases, and 12 bases lay in between. Germline-derived CDR1 and CDR2 are MNHEY and SVGAGI. This CDR3 is 15 amino acids long. Peripheral blood CD8+ and CD4+ T cells were profiled by TCR beta sequencing. The sample is drawn from a study of CD8 T cells in Susac syndrome. General study results and limits: The authors acknowledged that the study's TCR sequencing and HLA analysis involved relatively few individuals.

RNA, at about 0.5 to 1 ug, was reverse transcribed with random hexamers. The TCR beta CDR3 was amplified by immunoSEQ multiplex PCR across 54 Vbeta, 13 Jbeta. TCRdb reanalysed the immunoSEQ multiplex PCR reads using MiXCR and keeps one entry per CDR3 protein. The sample consists of about 64,000 distinct CDR3 sequences, 85% to 95% of them appearing once. Sequenced: CD8+ T cells from PBMCs. The sequence was obtained from a human donor with multiple sclerosis. The V and J genes are TRBV6-5 and TRBJ1-2; weak D call: TRBD1 (5 bases). DNA for the CDR3: TGTGCCAGCAGTTTTGGGACGGGAGCTAACTATGGCTACACCTTC. It encodes CASSFGTGANYGYTF.